One sample yielded the 17 T cell receptor beta chains listed below, sequenced in a study of neoadjuvant anti-PD-1 for oral cavity cancer. Profiled with immunoSEQ multiplex PCR; TCRdb holds only in-frame clones, not every one. In the table there are about 15,000 clones, about 61% of which are singletons. Sequencing used PBMCs, obtained before nivolumab (anti-PD-1) treatment. Every receptor here comes from a person aged 35-79 years with oral cavity squamous cell carcinoma.

The chain employs TRBV2 and TRBJ1-2; D gene ambiguous. The CDR3 consists of 16 residues. Trimming shortened V by 2 bases and J by 5 bases, and 18 bases separated the two germline ends. Germline values: CDR1 SNHLY, CDR2 FYNNEI. DNA for the CDR3: TGTGCCAGCAGTGAAAGGCTTGCGGCCGCCCGGTATGGCTACACCTTC. Protein: CASSERLAAARYGYTF.

V and J are TRBV6-1 and TRBJ2-1; 13 bases fit TRBD2. V shed 6 bases, J shed 6 bases, and the junction held 2 bases outside the gene matches. Germline V lookup: CDR1 MNHNS, CDR2 SASEGT. CDR3 size: 14 residues. The CDR3 bases are TGTGCCAGCAGGAGGACTAGCGGGAGCAATGAGCAGTTCTTC. Translation: CASRRTSGSNEQFF.

The chain employs TRBV9 and TRBJ2-5, with TRBD2 matching 8 bases. Germline V gene lookup returns CDR1 SGDLS and CDR2 YYNGEE. The CDR3 contains 14 residues. The junction had 4 bases not matched to a gene; V was cut back by 3 bases and J by 3 bases. The CDR3 region is CASSASGGKETQYF. For the CDR3, the DNA is TGTGCCAGCAGCGCGTCGGGGGGGAAAGAGACCCAGTACTTC.

This sequence joins TRBV6-6 and TRBJ2-1, with D perhaps matching TRBD2 (6 bases). The CDR3 consists of 13 residues. Germline V gives CDR1 MNHNY, CDR2 SVGAGI (reference sequence). Trimming stripped 10 bases from V and 3 bases from J, with 13 bases between. Here the CDR3 reads CAISGLHYNEQFF. The DNA of the CDR3 is TGTGCCATATCGGGACTCCACTACAATGAGCAGTTCTTC.

The chain employs TRBV10-3 and TRBJ2-2; 7 bases are shared with TRBD1. This CDR3 region has 15 residues. J lost 2 bases, V lost 5 bases, and 5 bases had no gene match. Germline V gene data show CDR1 as ENHRY and CDR2 as SYGVKD. The chain's CDR3 is CAISQRTGNTGELFF. CDR3 in DNA: TGTGCCATCAGTCAACGGACAGGAAACACCGGGGAGCTGTTTTTT.

This chain connects TRBV5-4 to TRBJ2-1; a weak D match, TRBD2 (5 bases). Per germline, CDR1 SGHNT and CDR2 YYREEE (reference sequence). The germline V and J ends were trimmed by 1 base and 8 bases, with 16 bases remaining between them. The CDR3 loop spans 15 amino acids. The CDR3 reads CASSLRLAGMDEQFF. CDR3 DNA: TGTGCCAGCAGCTTGAGGCTAGCAGGCATGGATGAGCAGTTCTTC.

The chain couples TRBV30 to TRBJ1-4; D is unclear. With 2 bases removed from V and 4 bases from J, the gap between germline ends came to 8 bases. Germline CDR1 is GTSNPN and CDR2 is SVGIG (reference sequence). The CDR3 covers 13 residues. The CDR3 coding sequence is TGTGCCTGGAGTTTTGGATATAATGAAAAACTGTTTTTT. The encoded protein is CAWSFGYNEKLFF.

This clone was seen a few times. The J gene is TRBJ1-1, the V gene TRBV5-1; D perhaps matches TRBD1 (6 bases). Between the trimmed V and J ends, which lost 4 bases and 1 base, there was a span of 11 bases. CDR1 and CDR2 from the germline V gene are SGHRS and YFSETQ. The CDR3 sequence is 14 residues long. This CDR3 reads CASSDPGQNTEAFF. The CDR3 nucleotides are TGCGCCAGCAGCGATCCGGGACAGAACACTGAAGCTTTCTTT. The whole variable domain, filled in from reference TRBV5-1 and TRBJ1-1, reads KAGVTQTPRYLIKTRGQQVTLSCSPISGHRSVSWYQQTPGQGLQFLFEYFSETQRNKGNFPGRFSGRQFSNSRSEMNVSTLELGDSALYLCASSDPGQNTEAFFGQGTRLTVV.

The rearrangement joins TRBV28 to TRBJ2-5, with 7 bases lining up with TRBD1. Germline values: CDR1 MDHEN, CDR2 SYDVKM. CDR3 size: 15 residues. V shed 6 bases and J 2 bases; nucleotides not matched to a gene: 9. The CDR3 region is CASSPGTVVQETQYF. The CDR3 DNA reads as TGTGCCAGCAGCCCAGGGACAGTGGTACAAGAGACCCAGTACTTC.

The gene calls are TRBV7-3 and TRBJ2-5; D gene ambiguous. V lost 3 bases, J lost 5 bases, and 10 bases lay in between. Per the germline V gene, CDR1 is SGHTA and CDR2 is FQGTGA. This CDR3 contains 13 residues. Written as DNA, the CDR3 is TGTGCCAGCAGCTTCCAATCTGGGGAGACCCAGTACTTC. It specifies CASSFQSGETQYF. The entire variable domain, with the rest obtained from reference TRBV7-3 and TRBJ2-5, is as follows: GAGVSQTPSNKVTEKGKYVELRCDPISGHTALYWYRQSLGQGPEFLIYFQGTGAADDSGLPNDRFFAVRPEGSVSTLKIQRTERGDSAVYLCASSFQSGETQYFGPGTRLLVL.

This clone occurred a few times. This sequence joins TRBV30 and TRBJ2-3; 7 bases fit TRBD2. The CDR3 covers 16 residues. Germline-derived CDR1 and CDR2 are GTSNPN and SVGIG (reference sequence). The J segment lost 2 bases and the V segment lost 5 bases, leaving 13 bases of the junction unmatched. CDR3 sequence (DNA): TGTGCCTGGGTTCGGTTTTTGACTAGCTCCACAGATACGCAGTATTTT. Its translation: CAWVRFLTSSTDTQYF.

The CDR3 here is CASSLKIGGFNEQYF. DNA of the CDR3: TGTGCCAGCAGTTTAAAGATCGGGGGGTTCAACGAGCAGTACTTC. The V call is TRBV27, the J call TRBJ2-7; 7 bases match TRBD2. In germline, CDR1 is MNHEY, CDR2 SMNVEV (reference sequence). This CDR3 spans 15 amino acids. J gave up 5 bases and V 2 bases, and 9 bases lay outside the gene matches.

The rearrangement uses TRBV10-3 and TRBJ1-2; 9 bases align to TRBD1. This CDR3 is 14 amino acids long. Germline CDR1 and CDR2: ENHRY and SYGVKD. Trimming took 6 bases from V and 1 from J; bases not matched to a gene: 3. CDR3 coding DNA: TGTGCCATCAGGGGACAGGGTAATAACTATGGCTACACCTTC. Residues: CAIRGQGNNYGYTF.

The V gene is TRBV21-1, the J gene TRBJ2-7; TRBD2, the table's D call, was not compared with the DNA. TRBV21-1 is given as a pseudogene. This CDR3 region has 18 residues. Here the CDR3 reads CASSQALAGRPNSYEQYF. The CDR3 DNA reads as TGTGCCAGCAGCCAGGCACTAGCGGGGCGTCCTAATTCCTACGAGCAGTACTTC.

The gene calls are TRBV14 and TRBJ2-1; D might be TRBD2 (5 bases). The CDR3 has 17 residues. V was cut by 1 base and J by 7 bases, with 20 bases left in between. Germline CDR1 SGHDN, CDR2 FVKESK. CDR3 sequence reads: CASSQAVRGSSRNEQFF. CDR3 nucleotide sequence: TGTGCCAGCAGCCAAGCGGTTCGTGGGAGTAGTAGGAATGAGCAGTTCTTC.

This clone was seen a handful of times. The chain is built from TRBV6-5 and TRBJ2-5; D ambiguous. Germline CDR1 and CDR2: MNHEY and SVGAGI. This CDR3 comprises 13 residues. V was clipped by 2 bases and J by 1 base, with 5 bases between them. CDR3 amino acids: CASSYARQETQYF. The CDR3 region has the DNA TGTGCCAGCAGTTACGCTCGCCAAGAGACCCAGTACTTC.

The chain combines TRBV29-1 with TRBJ2-3, with D possibly being TRBD1 (5 bases). Germline CDR1 is SQVTM and CDR2 is ANQGSEA. This CDR3 region has 15 residues. Trimming removed 6 bases from V and 0 bases from J, with 16 bases in between. CDR3 nucleotide sequence: TGCAGCGTGGTCGGAGACAGCACTAGCACAGATACGCAGTATTTT. Translation: CSVVGDSTSTDTQYF.